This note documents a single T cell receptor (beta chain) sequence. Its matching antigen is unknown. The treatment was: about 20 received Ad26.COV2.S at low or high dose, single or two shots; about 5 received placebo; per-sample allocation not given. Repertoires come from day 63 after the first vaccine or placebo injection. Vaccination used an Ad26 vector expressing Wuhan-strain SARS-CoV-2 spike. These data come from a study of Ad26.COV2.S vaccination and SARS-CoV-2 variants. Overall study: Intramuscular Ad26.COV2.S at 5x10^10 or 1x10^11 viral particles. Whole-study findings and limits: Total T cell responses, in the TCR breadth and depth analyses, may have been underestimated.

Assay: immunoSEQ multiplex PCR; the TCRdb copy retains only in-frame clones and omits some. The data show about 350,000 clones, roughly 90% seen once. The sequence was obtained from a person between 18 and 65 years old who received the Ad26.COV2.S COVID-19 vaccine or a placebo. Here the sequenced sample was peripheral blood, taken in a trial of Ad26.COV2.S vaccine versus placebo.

For the CDR3, the DNA is TGTGCCAGCAGCCACCGGACAGGGGACGACTATGGCTACACCTTC. Translating it yields CASSHRTGDDYGYTF. This chain links TRBV9 with TRBJ1-2; 9 positions agree with TRBD1. The V gene end was trimmed by 4 bases and the J gene end by 3 bases; junction bases not matched to a gene: 7. Per the germline V gene, CDR1 is SGDLS and CDR2 is YYNGEE. CDR3 length: 15 residues.